Included here is one T cell receptor beta chain sequence, with context. The sample is drawn from a study of blood T cell repertoires in COVID-19. Looking at the study overall: COVID-19 samples collected from the United States, Italy and Spain covered acute and convalescent phases. The cDNA or gDNA used as material had been derived from T cells, B-cell-depleted T cells, or PBMCs.

Original data processing: It was from reference gene primer amplification that nucleated cell counts were estimated. Assay: immunoSEQ multiplex PCR; the TCRdb copy retains only in-frame clones and omits some. V and J calls and clone size are copied from that table; D and trimming were computed from the DNA. Here the sample spans 60,000 to 90,000 clones, approximately 80% being singletons. Looked up from germline, CDR1 is SGHTA and CDR2 is FQGNSA. The CDR3 has 16 residues. V shed 4 bases, J shed 7 bases, and the junction held 10 bases outside the gene matches. The source of this sequence is a man aged 55 to 69 with active or convalescent COVID-19. Sequencing was performed on peripheral blood. The chain links TRBV7-2 to TRBJ2-1, with 10 bases identical to TRBD2. The CDR3 spells CASSSPPGLAPNEQFF. CDR3 DNA sequence: TGTGCCAGCAGCTCCCCCCCGGGACTAGCGCCGAATGAGCAGTTCTTC.